This TCR beta chain was captured by sequencing in a study of control samples from healthy donors and cancer patients. The CDR3 covers 13 residues. V gave up 5 bases and J gave up 3 bases; unmatched junction bases: 1. The V gene's germline CDR1 is SEHNR and CDR2 FQNEAQ (reference sequence). This clone was seen only a few times. Some clones are missing from TCRdb's copy, which holds only in-frame ones; the method was immunoSEQ multiplex PCR. The table has about 13,000 clones, 77% seen once. This receptor was identified in a male donor with melanoma. The chain links TRBV7-9 to TRBJ1-1; TRBD1 aligns across 9 bases. The specimen sequenced was formalin-fixed, paraffin-embedded tissue. The CDR3 protein is CASSRQGDTEAFF. CDR3 in DNA: TGTGCCAGCAGCCGACAGGGGGACACTGAAGCTTTCTTT.